What follows are 28 T cell receptor beta chains derived from one specimen sequenced in a study of cytomegalovirus exposure and HLA in healthy donors (dated by TCRdb to 2015 to 2018). Libraries were constructed by the immunoSEQ multiplex PCR assay. A mixture of 60 forward primers for TCR Vbeta segments and 13 reverse primers for TCR Jbeta segments was used in the multiplex PCR. Imported from immuneACCESS, the table was reduced by TCRdb to in-frame sequences with V and J called. These copies leave out some clones; in studies compared against another copy, an unresolved V gene accounts for under half, and the cause of the remainder is not known. This sample gives 55,000 to 75,000 clones in total; around 87% of them show up just once. The ten largest clones represent about 1.5% of the sample. Sequencing was done on a sample of PBMCs. These TCRs come from a man aged 18 to 29 in good health and CMV-seronegative.

This clone occurred once. The rearrangement joins TRBV2 to TRBJ1-5, with 8 nucleotides matching TRBD1. Losses at the gene ends were 6 bases for V and 2 bases for J; bases not matched to a gene: 6. CDR3 length: 15 residues. Germline CDR1 reads SNHLY; CDR2 reads FYNNEI. CDR3 coding DNA: TGTGCCAGCAGCGCGGACAGGGCTGGCAATCAGCCCCAGCATTTT. Translation gives CASSADRAGNQPQHF.

The table lists this clone with a count of one. This rearrangement joins TRBV7-9 to TRBJ2-6; D gene unclear. Trimming cost V 1 base and J 4 bases, with 11 bases left between them. Germline V gives CDR1 SEHNR, CDR2 FQNEAQ (reference sequence). The CDR3 is made up of 16 amino acids. CDR3 DNA: TGTGCCAGCAGCTTAGAGTCTGGTCGGGGGGCCAACGTCCTGACTTTC. This encodes CASSLESGRGANVLTF. The variable domain in full, with the rest retrieved from reference TRBV7-9 and TRBJ2-6, is DTGVSQNPRHKITKRGQNVTFRCDPISEHNRLYWYRQTLGQGPEFLTYFQNEAQLEKSRLLSDRFSAERPKGSFSTLEIQRTEQGDSAMYLCASSLESGRGANVLTFGAGSRLTVL.

V is TRBV30 and J is TRBJ2-2, with D possibly TRBD1 on 5 matching bases. This CDR3 is built from 15 residues. Germline V CDR1 and CDR2: GTSNPN, SVGIG (reference sequence). The V gene lost 0 bases and the J gene lost 4 bases, with 12 bases spanning the gap. The CDR3 sequence: CAWSVQGLGTGELFF. Here the CDR3 DNA reads TGTGCCTGGAGTGTCCAGGGTTTGGGCACCGGGGAGCTGTTTTTT.

The chain carries TRBV18 and TRBJ1-1; 7 bases are a match to TRBD1. V shed 1 base, J shed 0 bases, and the junction held 5 bases outside the gene matches. From germline, CDR1 is KGHSH and CDR2 LQKENI. The CDR3 length is 16 residues. The CDR3 nucleotides are TGTGCCAGCTCACCACTTGCAGGGGGAATGAACACTGAAGCTTTCTTT. Encoded protein: CASSPLAGGMNTEAFF.

The chain recombines TRBV10-3 with TRBJ1-2; the match to TRBD1 covers 8 bases. The junction had 4 bases not matched to a gene; V was cut back by 7 bases and J by 3 bases. Germline CDR1 and CDR2: ENHRY and SYGVKD. The CDR3 has 13 amino acids. Written as DNA, the CDR3 is TGTGCCATCACAGGGGGCAGGGACTATGGCTACACCTTC. Amino acids: CAITGGRDYGYTF.

The chain joins TRBV2 to TRBJ1-5, with 8 bases fitting TRBD1. CDR3 length: 17 residues. Germline loops: CDR1 SNHLY, CDR2 FYNNEI. Germline trimming cut 5 bases from V and 1 base from J; bases unmatched to any gene: 10. The chain's CDR3 is CASSRGTGIWSNQPQHF. The CDR3 DNA follows: TGTGCCAGCAGTCGCGGGACAGGCATATGGAGCAATCAGCCCCAGCATTTT. Drawing the rest from reference TRBV2 and TRBJ1-5, the complete variable domain is EPEVTQTPSHQVTQMGQEVILRCVPISNHLYFYWYRQILGQKVEFLVSFYNNEISEKSEIFDDQFSVERPDGSNFTLKIRSTKLEDSAMYFCASSRGTGIWSNQPQHFGDGTRLSIL.

V usage is TRBV27 and J usage is TRBJ2-7; D gene ambiguous. V lost 6 bases and J lost 4, with 13 bases in between. The CDR3 has 13 residues. Germline CDR1 and CDR2: MNHEY and SMNVEV (reference sequence). The chain's CDR3 is CASSFGPLYEQYF. The CDR3 bases are TGTGCCAGCAGCTTTGGCCCGTTGTACGAGCAGTACTTC.

V and J are TRBV28 and TRBJ1-5; 10 positions agree with TRBD1. Per the germline V gene, CDR1 is MDHEN and CDR2 is SYDVKM. CDR3 length: 16 amino acids. The V gene end was trimmed by 5 bases and the J gene end by 2 bases; junction bases not matched to a gene: 6. CDR3 bases: TGTGCCAGCAGTGCCGGGACAGGGGAGGGCAATCAGCCCCAGCATTTT. Its protein is CASSAGTGEGNQPQHF. The variable domain in full, with the rest retrieved from reference TRBV28 and TRBJ1-5, is DVKVTQSSRYLVKRTGEKVFLECVQDMDHENMFWYRQDPGLGLRLIYFSYDVKMKEKGDIPEGYSVSREKKERFSLILESASTNQTSMYLCASSAGTGEGNQPQHFGDGTRLSIL.

The rearrangement links TRBV11-3 to TRBJ2-5; 7 bases are a match to TRBD1. CDR1 is SGHNT and CDR2 is YENEEA in the germline V gene. The CDR3 loop spans 14 amino acids. After removal of 3 bases from V and 1 base from J, the junction contained 2 bases not matched to a gene. The CDR3 sequence is CASSFGTAQETQYF. The CDR3 DNA sequence: TGTGCCAGCAGCTTTGGGACAGCCCAAGAGACCCAGTACTTC.

The J gene is TRBJ1-5, the V gene TRBV7-2; tentative D call: TRBD1 (6 bases). The length of the CDR3 is 14 residues. V gave up 6 bases and J gave up 6 bases, with 15 bases separating them. CDR1 is SGHTA and CDR2 is FQGNSA in the germline V gene. CDR3 amino acids: CASSSSQGSQPQHF. CDR3 nucleotides: TGTGCCAGCAGTTCTTCACAGGGATCTCAGCCCCAGCATTTT. The variable domain in full, completed from reference TRBV7-2 and TRBJ1-5, reads GAGVSQSPSNKVTEKGKDVELRCDPISGHTALYWYRQSLGQGLEFLIYFQGNSAPDKSGLPSDRFSAERTGGSVSTLTIQRTQQEDSAVYLCASSSSQGSQPQHFGDGTRLSIL.

Details on this clone: The junction does not match germline at one end; this may be a read error. The chain employs TRBV7-6 and TRBJ2-2; 8 bases are shared with TRBD2. This CDR3 contains 15 residues. Germline lookup yields CDR1 SGHVS and CDR2 FNYEAQ. In DNA form, the CDR3 reads TGTGCCAGCACCCCCGGGGGGGGGAACACCGGGGAGCTGCTTTTT. This encodes CASTPGGGNTGELLF.

The V call is TRBV13, the J call TRBJ1-2, with TRBD1 as a possible D gene (5 bases). The germline gives CDR1 PRHDT, CDR2 FYEKMQ (reference sequence). This CDR3 is built from 12 residues. Trimming shortened V by 6 bases and J by 2 bases, and 7 bases separated the two germline ends. The DNA of the CDR3 is TGTGCCAGCAGGACAGAGAACTATGGCTACACCTTC. Residues: CASRTENYGYTF.

The rearrangement links TRBV11-2 to TRBJ2-7, with 10 bases matching TRBD1. V lost 3 bases to trimming and J lost 5 bases; unmatched junction nucleotides: 10. The CDR3 totals 16 residues. Germline loops: CDR1 SGHAT, CDR2 FQNNGV. CDR3 DNA: TGTGCCAGCAGCTTCCCAGGACAGGGGGGAATCCACGAGCAGTACTTC. Its protein product is CASSFPGQGGIHEQYF.

This chain joins TRBV5-1 and TRBJ1-3; D gene ambiguous. V lost 1 base and J lost 2, with 7 bases in between. Germline CDR1 reads SGHRS; CDR2 reads YFSETQ. This CDR3 has 14 amino acids. The CDR3 nucleotides read TGCGCCAGCAGCTTGACAGCTACTGGAAACACCATATATTTT. Translating it yields CASSLTATGNTIYF.

This chain connects TRBV10-1 to TRBJ1-1, with 10 bases aligning to TRBD1. Germline loops: CDR1 WNHNN, CDR2 SYGVQD (reference sequence). V shed 5 bases, J shed 5 bases, and the junction held 2 bases outside the gene matches. CDR3 length: 13 amino acids. CDR3 sequence (DNA): TGCGCCAGCAGTTGGACAGGGGGGACTGAAGCTTTCTTT. It is translated as CASSWTGGTEAFF.

This rearrangement joins TRBV2 to TRBJ1-5; 9 positions agree with TRBD1. V shed 4 bases, J shed 0 bases, and the junction held 4 bases outside the gene matches. The CDR3 has 16 amino acids. Germline assignment: CDR1 SNHLY and CDR2 FYNNEI. The CDR3 bases are TGTGCCAGCAGTGGGGACAGGGAATATAGCAATCAGCCCCAGCATTTT. Translation: CASSGDREYSNQPQHF. The entire variable domain, with the rest obtained from reference TRBV2 and TRBJ1-5, is as follows: EPEVTQTPSHQVTQMGQEVILRCVPISNHLYFYWYRQILGQKVEFLVSFYNNEISEKSEIFDDQFSVERPDGSNFTLKIRSTKLEDSAMYFCASSGDREYSNQPQHFGDGTRLSIL.

Remarks on this clone: This specimen includes other DNA sequences encoding the same CDR3. J is TRBJ2-7 and V is TRBV13; 8 nucleotides agree with TRBD1. The germline CDR1 and CDR2 sequences are PRHDT and FYEKMQ (reference sequence). V was clipped by 4 bases and J by 3 bases; unmatched bases: 2. The CDR3 loop spans 13 amino acids. DNA of the CDR3: TGTGCCAGCAGCTCTGGACAGGGCTACGAGCAGTACTTC. This encodes CASSSGQGYEQYF.

Only a few counts were recorded for this clone. Within the sample, other DNA sequences also encode this same CDR3. CDR3 sequence: CASSQGTGGSYEQYF. For the CDR3, the DNA is TGCGCCAGCAGCCAAGGGACAGGGGGTTCCTACGAGCAGTACTTC. The chain joins TRBV4-1 to TRBJ2-7; 10 nucleotides align to TRBD1. The V segment lost 1 base and the J segment 1 base; nucleotides outside the gene matches: 1. This CDR3 is 15 amino acids long. The germline V gene encodes CDR1 MGHRA and CDR2 YSYEKL.

This rearrangement joins TRBV7-2 to TRBJ1-6; 7 bases line up with TRBD1. There are 16 residues in the CDR3. V lost 8 bases to trimming and J lost 0 bases; unmatched junction nucleotides: 7. Per the germline V gene, CDR1 is SGHTA and CDR2 is FQGNSA. The DNA for the CDR3 is TGTGCCAGCGGAGGGGGCAGGGGCTCCTATAATTCACCCCTCCACTTT. Amino acid sequence: CASGGGRGSYNSPLHF.

The chain recombines TRBV28 with TRBJ2-7, with TRBD2 identical over 7 bases. There are 15 residues in the CDR3. With V trimmed by 5 bases and J by 3 bases, 10 bases remained unmatched. Germline V gives CDR1 MDHEN, CDR2 SYDVKM. CDR3 nucleotides: TGTGCCAGCAGTACCCGGGACTCTAGCGGCTACGAGCAGTACTTC. Its translation: CASSTRDSSGYEQYF.

V usage is TRBV4-1 and J usage is TRBJ1-2; 9 nucleotides agree with TRBD1. Unmatched junction bases numbered 6, after V lost 0 bases and J lost 7 bases. The CDR3 has 15 amino acids. Looked up from germline, CDR1 is MGHRA and CDR2 is YSYEKL. Written as DNA, the CDR3 is TGCGCCAGCAGCCAAGAAGGGACAGGGCCTAGTGGCTACACCTTC. Encoded protein: CASSQEGTGPSGYTF.

This clone was detected only once. The DNA of the CDR3 is TGTGCCAGCAGCTTAGGGGCAGGGTCTAATGAAAAACTGTTTTTT. Protein sequence: CASSLGAGSNEKLFF. The chain carries TRBV7-9 and TRBJ1-4, with TRBD1 as a possible D gene (5 bases). The CDR3 is made up of 15 amino acids. The V end lost 1 base, the J end lost 3 bases, and 9 bases lay between the germline ends. Germline CDR1 is SEHNR and CDR2 is FQNEAQ (reference sequence).

The V gene is TRBV10-3, the J gene TRBJ1-1; maybe TRBD1 (6 bases). Germline CDR1 reads ENHRY; CDR2 reads SYGVKD. The CDR3 spans 12 residues. V was pared by 6 bases and J by 4 bases, with 9 bases between. The CDR3: CAISLTGTEAFF. In DNA, the CDR3 is TGTGCCATCAGCTTGACAGGCACTGAAGCTTTCTTT.

V is TRBV6-5 and J is TRBJ2-1; TRBD2 aligns across 7 bases. Germline V gene data show CDR1 as MNHEY and CDR2 as SVGAGI. With 4 bases clipped from V and 7 bases from J, the junction kept 4 bases outside the gene matches. There are 13 residues in the CDR3. The CDR3 DNA sequence: TGTGCCAGCAGTTTACTCGGGGGGAATGAGCAGTTCTTC. Translation: CASSLLGGNEQFF.

The chain combines TRBV18 with TRBJ1-6, with D possibly TRBD1 on 6 matching bases. CDR1 and CDR2 (germline): KGHSH, LQKENI. The CDR3 has 13 residues. The ends were cut back, 6 bases at V and 8 bases at J, with 11 bases in the middle. CDR3 coding DNA: TGTGCCAGCTCTCCAGGGGCAGATTCACCCCTCCACTTT. Translation: CASSPGADSPLHF.

J is TRBJ2-1 and V is TRBV10-1, with a tentative D call TRBD1 (6 bases). The CDR3 runs 13 residues. From germline, CDR1 is WNHNN and CDR2 SYGVQD (reference sequence). V lost 6 bases to trimming and J lost 6 bases, with 12 bases between them. The CDR3, as DNA: TGCGCCAGCAGCTACAGGGCCGCCAATGAGCAGTTCTTC. Amino acids: CASSYRAANEQFF.

CDR3: CASSLYEGAFTEAFF. The CDR3 DNA is TGCGCCAGCAGCTTGTACGAGGGGGCCTTCACTGAAGCTTTCTTT. The rearrangement joins TRBV5-1 to TRBJ1-1, with 7 bases aligning to TRBD1. The CDR3 is 15 residues long. With 1 base clipped from V and 4 bases from J, the junction kept 7 bases outside the gene matches. Germline V gene sequence: CDR1 SGHRS, CDR2 YFSETQ.

The V gene is TRBV7-9, the J gene TRBJ1-6; D is perhaps TRBD1 (5 bases). CDR3 length: 17 residues. The germline gives CDR1 SEHNR, CDR2 FQNEAQ (reference sequence). Trimming cost V 1 base and J 7 bases, with 17 bases left between them. The CDR3 reads CASSLEVRQGGNSPLHF. CDR3 nucleotides: TGTGCCAGCAGCTTAGAGGTGAGGCAGGGTGGAAATTCACCCCTCCACTTT.